These 22 T cell receptor beta chains were all obtained from the same sample, sequenced in a study of OX40 agonist ivuxolimab in advanced cancers. Method: immunoSEQ multiplex PCR; TCRdb's copy keeps in-frame clones and lacks some. The sample has fewer than 65,000 clones, roughly 84% seen once; the top ten hold around 26%. This material consisted of CD4+ or CD8+ T cells sorted from blood, taken in a trial of the OX40 agonist ivuxolimab. All receptors derive from an adult with an advanced solid tumor such as melanoma, head and neck, liver or kidney cancer.

This chain joins TRBV5-6 and TRBJ1-2, with D possibly being TRBD1 (6 bases). The ends were cut back, 3 bases at V and 4 bases at J, with 16 bases in the middle. This CDR3 comprises 15 residues. Germline V gene data show CDR1 as SGHDT and CDR2 as YYEEEE. CDR3 nucleotide sequence: TGTGCCAGCAGCTCCCCCCGACAAGGGGGCTATGGCTACACCTTC. Protein product: CASSSPRQGGYGYTF.

V is TRBV11-2 and J is TRBJ2-7; D ambiguous. Trimming left V 0 bases short and J 3 bases short, with 6 bases between. CDR3 length: 13 residues. Germline V lookup: CDR1 SGHAT, CDR2 FQNNGV. CDR3 sequence: CASSLDAYYEQYF. For the CDR3, the DNA is TGTGCCAGCAGCTTAGACGCGTACTACGAGCAGTACTTC.

This clone showed up just a few times. The CDR3 loop reads CASSLVVDRPLHF. CDR3 sequence (DNA): TGTGCCAGCAGCTTAGTTGTGGATCGCCCCCTCCACTTT. The V call is TRBV7-2, the J call TRBJ1-6; D is undetermined. CDR3 length equals 13 residues. From germline, CDR1 is SGHTA and CDR2 FQGNSA. With 1 base removed from V and 13 bases from J, the gap between germline ends came to 11 bases.

The chain couples TRBV6-6 to TRBJ1-5; no definite D call. Germline V gene data show CDR1 as MNHNY and CDR2 as SVGAGI (reference sequence). V was trimmed by 0 bases and J by 7 bases, leaving 13 bases between them. There are 15 residues in the CDR3. CDR3 protein: CASSYSSVDRQPQHF. CDR3 sequence (DNA): TGTGCCAGCAGTTACTCCTCGGTCGATAGGCAGCCCCAGCATTTT.

The table lists this clone with a few counts. J is TRBJ2-7 and V is TRBV6-6, with D uncertain. The V gene's germline CDR1 is MNHNY and CDR2 SVGAGI (reference sequence). V lost 2 bases, J lost 7 bases, and 12 bases lay in between. The CDR3 sequence is 13 residues long. For the CDR3, the DNA is TGTGCCAGCAGTTACACTGGATCTGAGGAGCAGTACTTC. It encodes CASSYTGSEEQYF.

The genes are TRBV21-1 and TRBJ2-3; TRBD2, the D gene given by the table, was not confirmed from the DNA. TRBV21-1 is a listed pseudogene. This CDR3 has 11 residues. The CDR3 coding sequence is TGTGCCAGCAGCCGAAGTACTAGGAAGTATTTT. Protein sequence: CASSRSTRKYF.

The chain couples TRBV29-1 to TRBJ2-1, with D possibly called TRBD1 or TRBD2 (6 bases each). CDR3 length: 15 residues. V shed 1 base and J shed 6 bases, with 16 bases lying between them. The germline gives CDR1 SQVTM, CDR2 ANQGSEA. CDR3 region: CSVEVGSRGGNEQFF. The CDR3 DNA reads TGCAGCGTTGAAGTGGGGTCCAGGGGAGGCAATGAGCAGTTCTTC.

The sample holds a few counts of this clone. This chain uses TRBV7-2 with TRBJ1-4, with TRBD1 as a possible D gene (6 bases). This CDR3 is built from 15 residues. Germline lookup yields CDR1 SGHTA and CDR2 FQGNSA. V gave up 7 bases and J gave up 5 bases, with 17 bases separating them. The DNA for the CDR3 is TGTGCCAGCACCCTACTCGGGGGGGGCAATGAAAAACTGTTTTTT. Protein: CASTLLGGGNEKLFF.

The chain recombines TRBV19 with TRBJ2-7; weak D call: TRBD1 (5 bases). The V gene's germline CDR1 is LNHDA and CDR2 SQIVND (reference sequence). This CDR3 contains 15 residues. V dropped 2 bases and J dropped 2 bases, with 13 bases sitting between them. The CDR3 coding sequence is TGTGCCAGTAGTATACTGTGGGGCACTACCTACGAGCAGTACTTC. Translating gives CASSILWGTTYEQYF.

The V and J genes are TRBV19 and TRBJ2-7; TRBD1 is a possible D gene (6 bases). Trimming left V 2 bases short and J 2 bases short, with 13 bases between. Germline assignment: CDR1 LNHDA and CDR2 SQIVND (reference sequence). The CDR3 spans 15 residues. This CDR3 is CASSILGAGTYEQYF. DNA of the CDR3: TGTGCCAGTAGTATACTGGGGGCTGGCACCTACGAGCAGTACTTC.

V usage is TRBV6-5 and J usage is TRBJ1-4; D gene ambiguous. This CDR3 has 14 amino acids. V dropped 5 bases and J dropped 6 bases, with 13 bases sitting between them. The germline CDR1 and CDR2 sequences are MNHEY and SVGAGI. Written as DNA, the CDR3 is TGTGCCAGCAGTATGGTCCTCGGGGATGAAAAACTGTTTTTT. Its protein is CASSMVLGDEKLFF.

The chain is built from TRBV7-7 and TRBJ2-2, with TRBD2 matching over 7 bases. The CDR3 runs to 14 residues. Germline CDR1 is SSHAT and CDR2 is FNYEAQ (reference sequence). V shed 3 bases and J 5 bases; nucleotides not matched to a gene: 3. The CDR3: CASSFPGGTGELFF. The CDR3 coding sequence is TGTGCCAGCAGCTTCCCGGGGGGTACCGGGGAGCTGTTTTTT.

The chain has TRBV2 and TRBJ1-4; TRBD1 is a possible D gene (6 bases). CDR3 length: 15 amino acids. Germline V CDR1 and CDR2: SNHLY, FYNNEI. Trimming shortened V by 7 bases and J by 5 bases, and 17 bases separated the two germline ends. The CDR3 sequence is CASKNGGGPNEKLFF. The CDR3 nucleotides are TGTGCCAGCAAGAACGGCGGGGGCCCAAATGAAAAACTGTTTTTT.

The gene calls are TRBV27 and TRBJ2-1; the D gene is possibly TRBD1 (5 bases). V lost 2 bases, J lost 12 bases, and 11 bases lay in between. Germline V gives CDR1 MNHEY, CDR2 SMNVEV (reference sequence). The CDR3 has 12 amino acids. The CDR3 spells CASSLPQGLQFF. As DNA, the CDR3 is TGTGCCAGCAGTTTACCGCAGGGCCTGCAGTTCTTC.

As for this clone: In the same sample, other DNA sequences code for this CDR3. This rearrangement joins TRBV30 to TRBJ2-7; D is possibly TRBD1 (6 bases). V lost 2 bases and J lost 3, with 8 bases in between. Per the germline V gene, CDR1 is GTSNPN and CDR2 is SVGIG (reference sequence). The CDR3 totals 12 residues. The CDR3 sequence: CAWSLQGYEQYF. The CDR3 DNA reads TGTGCCTGGAGTTTACAGGGCTACGAGCAGTACTTC.

The chain links TRBV4-3 to TRBJ1-4, with 7 bases fitting TRBD1. The CDR3 is made up of 21 amino acids. Trimming removed 0 bases from V and 4 bases from J; junction bases left unmatched: 20. The V gene's germline CDR1 is LGHNA and CDR2 YSLEER. The CDR3 nucleotides read TGCGCCAGCAGCCAAGATTTGACAGGGCGCTCTGTTGGGCATGGTAATGAAAAACTGTTTTTT. It specifies CASSQDLTGRSVGHGNEKLFF.

The chain carries TRBV30 and TRBJ2-5; 11 positions agree with TRBD1. This CDR3 has 13 residues. The V segment lost 3 bases and the J segment 7 bases; nucleotides outside the gene matches: 4. CDR1 is GTSNPN, CDR2 SVGIG, per germline (reference sequence). CDR3 loop: CAWREGQGATQYF. The CDR3 DNA reads TGTGCCTGGAGGGAAGGACAGGGGGCGACCCAGTACTTC.

The V gene is TRBV6-5, the J gene TRBJ1-2; D call uncertain. V was shortened by 5 bases and J by 2 bases, with 15 bases between the two germline ends. From germline, CDR1 is MNHEY and CDR2 SVGAGI. This CDR3 is 15 amino acids long. The CDR3 DNA is TGTGCCAGCAGTGCCCCTGGACGGCCCAACTATGGCTACACCTTC. Its translation is CASSAPGRPNYGYTF.

This sequence joins TRBV7-2 and TRBJ2-1; D is possibly TRBD1 (5 bases). The CDR3 consists of 16 residues. Germline CDR1 is SGHTA and CDR2 is FQGNSA. V lost 2 bases, J lost 8 bases, and 19 bases lay in between. CDR3 bases: TGTGCCAGCAGCTTAAAGGCTGCGGTAGGGGTCCATGAGCAGTTCTTC. Translated: CASSLKAAVGVHEQFF.

The chain combines TRBV19 with TRBJ1-2; D may be TRBD1 (5 bases). The CDR3 covers 14 residues. Germline V gene lookup returns CDR1 LNHDA and CDR2 SQIVND (reference sequence). Between the trimmed V and J ends, which lost 1 base and 2 bases, there was a span of 8 bases. In nucleotides, the CDR3 is TGTGCCAGTAGTATAGCAGGGATAAACTATGGCTACACCTTC. It encodes CASSIAGINYGYTF.

The chain is built from TRBV6-5 and TRBJ2-1; 10 nucleotides line up with TRBD2. Germline CDR1 MNHEY, CDR2 SVGAGI. Trimming cost V 11 bases and J 9 bases; bases outside gene matches: 13. The CDR3 length is 14 residues. The CDR3 nucleotides are TGTGCCTCGCGGGCTAGCGGGGGACCTGGTGAGCAGTTCTTC. This sequence encodes CASRASGGPGEQFF.

The chain uses TRBV7-9 and TRBJ2-1, with 8 bases lining up with TRBD2. The CDR3 covers 13 residues. V shed 5 bases, J shed 8 bases, and the junction held 5 bases outside the gene matches. Germline assignment: CDR1 SEHNR and CDR2 FQNEAQ (reference sequence). The CDR3 sequence is CASSLGLGYEQFF. CDR3 bases: TGTGCCAGCAGCCTGGGACTAGGATATGAGCAGTTCTTC.